This T cell receptor (beta chain) derives from a study of CD8 T cells in Susac syndrome. Negative isolation was used for CD8+ and CD4+ T cells and FACS enrichment for TEMRA cells. Germline V CDR1 and CDR2: MNHEY, SVGEGT. The CDR3 has 14 amino acids. Trimming took 1 base from V and 7 from J, leaving 13 bases between them. RNA totalling roughly 0.5 to 1 ug underwent reverse transcription with random hexamers. TCRdb reprocessed the immunoSEQ multiplex PCR reads via MiXCR and lists one record per CDR3 protein. Of more than 250,000 distinct CDR3 sequences listed, about 91% are singletons. The sequenced material came from CD4+ T cells from PBMCs. The TCR sequence derives from a human donor with multiple sclerosis. The chain uses TRBV6-2 or TRBV6-3 and TRBJ2-5; a possible D gene is TRBD2 (6 bases). DNA of the CDR3: TGTGCCAGCAGTTACTACGTAGCGGAGGGGACCCAGTACTTC. It encodes CASSYYVAEGTQYF.